This TCR beta chain was sequenced for a study of cytomegalovirus exposure and HLA in healthy donors. The germline CDR1 and CDR2 sequences are SGHVS and FQNEAQ. The CDR3 loop spans 14 amino acids. With V trimmed by 5 bases and J by 8 bases, 9 bases remained unmatched. This PCR relied on a set of 60 Vbeta primers and 13 Jbeta primers. Assay used: immunoSEQ multiplex PCR; TCRdb lists only in-frame clones, some missing. Of under 200,000 clones in the sample, about 70% were seen once. The chain uses TRBV7-8 and TRBJ1-2, with TRBD1 matching 9 bases. Sequencing was carried out using PBMCs. The sequence was collected from a young woman in good health and CMV-seronegative. The CDR3 DNA reads as TGTGCCAGCAGCGCCCACAGGGGGCTCGAGGGCTACACCTTC. Its protein is CASSAHRGLEGYTF.